These T cell receptor beta chains were read from a single sample in a study of coeliac disease. Assay: immunoSEQ multiplex PCR; the TCRdb copy retains only in-frame clones and omits some. Of approximately 6,500 clones listed, approximately 66% are singletons. Input material: lamina propria lymphocytes from the gut. All receptors come from a man over 45 with active celiac disease. The CDR3 runs from the conserved cysteine through the conserved F or W. A D gene is named only where the DNA matches it firmly. The size entry is marked missing in some rows and otherwise reads once, few, many or a size class.

TRBJ2-5	TRBV2	.	TRBD2	CASSDRTSGGAGTQYF	TGTGCCAGCAGTGACCGCACTAGCGGGGGGGCGGGGACCCAGTACTTC
TRBJ2-3	TRBV11-2	.	TRBD1	CASSPLQGIDTQYF	TGTGCCAGCAGCCCTCTACAGGGGATAGATACGCAGTATTTT
TRBJ2-1	TRBV18	few	TRBD2	CASSPMIASGRAGYNEQFF	TGTGCCAGCTCACCTATGATAGCTAGCGGGAGGGCCGGCTACAATGAGCAGTTCTTC
TRBJ2-7	TRBV7-9	.	TRBD1	CASTPTGAIPYEQYF	TGTGCCAGCACCCCGACAGGGGCTATCCCCTACGAGCAGTACTTC
TRBJ2-7	TRBV7-2	.	TRBD2	CASSLSGATSYEQYF	TGTGCCAGCAGCTTAAGCGGGGCCACCTCCTACGAGCAGTACTTC
TRBJ2-2	TRBV27	.	.	CASSLWGHGELFF	TGTGCCAGCAGTTTATGGGGGCACGGGGAGCTGTTTTTT
TRBJ2-2	TRBV5-1	once	.	CASSLAAEGNTGELFF	TGCGCCAGCAGCTTGGCGGCGGAAGGGAACACCGGGGAGCTGTTTTTT
TRBJ2-1	TRBV9	.	TRBD2	CASSVATRSGGPSYNEQFF	TGTGCCAGCAGCGTAGCTACTAGGAGCGGGGGGCCCTCCTACAATGAGCAGTTCTTC
TRBJ2-2	TRBV6-5	.	TRBD1	CASLGQGTGELFF	TGTGCCAGTTTGGGACAGGGCACCGGGGAGCTGTTTTTT
TRBJ2-3	TRBV5-1	.	.	CASSLQGLFSDTQYF	TGCGCCAGCAGCCTACAGGGTCTGTTTTCCGATACGCAGTATTTT
TRBJ1-5	TRBV19	.	.	CASSEKNRATGQPQHF	TGTGCCAGTAGTGAAAAAAACAGGGCGACGGGTCAGCCCCAGCATTTT
TRBJ2-3	TRBV5-1	.	TRBD1	CASSLGDRRQLTDTQYF	TGCGCCAGCAGCTTGGGGGACAGGCGTCAACTCACAGATACGCAGTATTTT
TRBJ2-5	TRBV4-1	.	.	CASSQVGGIQETQYF	TGCGCCAGCAGCCAAGTAGGAGGGATCCAAGAGACCCAGTACTTC
TRBJ2-3	TRBV7-8	.	TRBD1	CASTLQGPGDTQYF	TGTGCCAGCACCCTACAGGGGCCCGGGGATACGCAGTATTTT
TRBJ1-5	TRBV5-5	few	TRBD1	CASSLGQGDQPQHF	TGTGCCAGCAGCTTAGGACAGGGAGATCAGCCCCAGCATTTT
TRBJ2-1	TRBV5-4	.	TRBD1	CASSFGTGRSNEQFF	TGTGCCAGCAGCTTTGGGACAGGGAGGTCCAATGAGCAGTTCTTC
TRBJ1-1	TRBV27	.	TRBD1	CASSLFDRGLVTEAFF	TGTGCCAGCAGTCTGTTTGACAGGGGGCTCGTGACTGAAGCTTTCTTT
TRBJ1-3	TRBV7-2	.	.	CASSLGMRLRGNTIYF	TGTGCCAGCAGCTTAGGTATGCGGCTGCGTGGAAACACCATATATTTT
TRBJ2-2	TRBV10-1	.	TRBD2	CASSDQRGGAGELFF	TGCGCCAGCAGTGACCAGCGGGGGGGCGCCGGGGAGCTGTTTTTT
TRBJ2-1	TRBV7-2	.	.	CASSNFNEQFF	TGTGCCAGCAGCAACTTCAATGAGCAGTTCTTC
TRBJ2-2	TRBV9	.	TRBD1	CASSPHRGNTGELFF	TGTGCCAGCAGCCCACACAGGGGTAACACCGGGGAGCTGTTTTTT
TRBJ2-7	TRBV7-6	.	.	CASSYLGGPDEQYF	TGTGCCAGCAGCTACCTGGGGGGGCCCGACGAGCAGTACTTC
TRBJ2-5	TRBV15	.	TRBD1	CATSRAPGGAETQYF	TGTGCCACCAGCAGAGCTCCAGGGGGCGCGGAGACCCAGTACTTC
TRBJ2-7	TRBV11-2	few	TRBD2	CASRLTGLAGNEQYF	TGTGCCAGCAGGTTAACGGGACTAGCGGGGAACGAGCAGTACTTC
TRBJ1-2	TRBV15	.	.	CATSRETGTNPRRGYTF	TGTGCCACCAGCAGAGAAACAGGGACGAACCCTAGACGTGGCTACACCTTC
TRBJ2-3	TRBV5-1	.	TRBD2	CASSDPGGATDTQYF	TGCGCCAGCTCCGACCCGGGGGGTGCCACAGATACGCAGTATTTT
TRBJ2-7	TRBV2	once	.	CASTLPGLSYEQYF	TGTGCCAGCACCTTACCGGGTCTATCCTACGAGCAGTACTTC
TRBJ2-7	TRBV29-1	.	TRBD2	CSVAASGFSEQYF	TGCAGCGTTGCTGCTAGCGGGTTCAGCGAGCAGTACTTC
TRBJ2-5	TRBV10-2	.	.	CASSAGVETQYF	TGCGCCAGCAGTGCCGGGGTGGAGACCCAGTACTTC
TRBJ2-1	TRBV19	few	TRBD2	CASSISGTSPFNEQFF	TGTGCCAGTAGTATCTCCGGGACTAGCCCTTTCAATGAGCAGTTCTTC
TRBJ2-1	TRBV7-3	.	TRBD1	CASSFSIQGEQFF	TGTGCCAGCAGCTTTTCGATACAGGGGGAGCAGTTCTTC
TRBJ2-1	TRBV27	.	TRBD2	CASSLYGGAGNEQFF	TGTGCCAGCAGTTTATACGGGGGGGCGGGCAATGAGCAGTTCTTC
TRBJ2-1	TRBV2	.	.	CASSELPNLFGNEQFF	TGTGCCAGCAGTGAACTGCCGAATCTTTTCGGGAATGAGCAGTTCTTC
TRBJ1-6	TRBV2	.	TRBD1	CASSSEGASNSPLHF	TGTGCCAGCAGTTCCGAGGGGGCAAGTAATTCACCCCTCCACTTT
TRBJ2-3	TRBV5-8	.	.	CASSLGVLGAWSTDTQYF	TGTGCCAGCAGCTTGGGAGTACTGGGGGCCTGGAGCACAGATACGCAGTATTTT
TRBJ1-1	TRBV6-6	.	TRBD1	CASSSQGQGINTEAFF	TGTGCCAGCAGTTCCCAAGGACAGGGGATAAACACTGAAGCTTTCTTT
TRBJ1-6	TRBV30	.	TRBD1	CAWSPRDRGTSPLHF	TGTGCCTGGAGTCCAAGGGACAGGGGTACTTCACCCCTCCACTTT
TRBJ1-2	TRBV19	.	.	CAAAKGVDYGYTF	TGTGCAGCCGCAAAGGGGGTCGACTATGGCTACACCTTC
TRBJ2-1	TRBV2	.	TRBD2	CASTRLAGAQGEQFF	TGTGCCAGCACCCGACTAGCGGGGGCCCAGGGTGAGCAGTTCTTC
TRBJ2-2	TRBV5-4	.	TRBD1	CASSVDRGRSGELFF	TGTGCCAGCAGCGTAGACAGGGGGCGGTCCGGGGAGCTGTTTTTT
TRBJ1-1	TRBV4-3	.	.	CASSQVTGWGNTEAFF	TGCGCCAGCAGCCAAGTAACAGGGTGGGGGAACACTGAAGCTTTCTTT
TRBJ2-2	TRBV7-2	.	.	CASSSQGLNTGELFF	TGTGCCAGCAGCTCGCAGGGTTTGAACACCGGGGAGCTGTTTTTT
TRBJ2-1	TRBV4-2	.	.	CASSQSGGLHEQFF	TGTGCCAGCAGCCAATCGGGGGGCCTCCATGAGCAGTTCTTC
TRBJ2-5	TRBV28	.	TRBD1	CASSLEDRGQETQYF	TGTGCCAGCAGTTTGGAGGACAGGGGGCAAGAGACCCAGTACTTC
TRBJ1-3	TRBV7-9	.	.	CASSPQGASGNTIYF	TGTGCCAGCAGCCCCCAAGGGGCCTCGGGAAACACCATATATTTT
TRBJ1-1	TRBV6-5	.	TRBD1	CASTPGRGYTEAFF	TGTGCCAGCACCCCCGGCAGGGGGTACACTGAAGCTTTCTTT
TRBJ1-4	TRBV7-9	.	.	CASSRGVGEKLFF	TGTGCCAGCAGCCGGGGGGTGGGAGAAAAACTGTTTTTT